A single sample is the source of the 29 T cell receptor beta chains below, sequenced in a study of CD8+ T cells in alopecia areata. Noted treatment: oral pan-JAK inhibitor, 5-10 mg twice daily. RNA was isolated and reverse transcribed to cDNA, the sequencing template. The protocol was immunoSEQ multiplex PCR, while the TCRdb copy is restricted to in-frame clones and leaves out a portion. The sample includes fewer than 250,000 clones, roughly 60% seen only once; the top ten take 1.3%. Material: CD4+ T cells sorted from blood, obtained at approximately week 49, from a patient treated with tofacitinib. The receptor source for this set is a human donor with alopecia areata.

V and J are TRBV11-1 and TRBJ1-6; D gene uncertain. Germline CDR1 SGHAT, CDR2 FQDESV (reference sequence). The CDR3 covers 15 residues. Trimming shortened V by 2 bases and J by 5 bases, and 10 bases separated the two germline ends. The CDR3 reads CASSLSLEHNSPLHF. Here the CDR3 DNA reads TGTGCCAGCAGCTTAAGCTTGGAGCATAATTCACCCCTCCACTTT.

The V gene is TRBV5-1, the J gene TRBJ1-1; D call uncertain. The length of the CDR3 is 14 residues. Trimming removed 1 base from V and 2 bases from J, with 9 bases in between. Germline V gene data show CDR1 as SGHRS and CDR2 as YFSETQ. CDR3 nucleotides: TGCGCCAGCAGCTTGTGGCAGGCTAACACTGAAGCTTTCTTT. It specifies CASSLWQANTEAFF.

This sequence joins TRBV2 and TRBJ2-5; no reliable D call. Trimming left V 4 bases short and J 1 base short, with 7 bases between. The CDR3 runs to 13 residues. Germline V gene lookup returns CDR1 SNHLY and CDR2 FYNNEI. CDR3 in amino acids: CASSGSIQETQYF. The CDR3 region has the DNA TGTGCCAGCAGTGGCAGTATCCAAGAGACCCAGTACTTC.

The chain employs TRBV9 and TRBJ2-7; no firm D call. The V and J ends lost 0 bases and 3 bases respectively, with 10 bases between them. The CDR3 sequence is 14 residues long. CDR1 and CDR2 from the germline V gene are SGDLS and YYNGEE. CDR3 sequence: CASSVGGGNYEQYF. DNA for the CDR3: TGTGCCAGCAGCGTAGGCGGTGGGAACTACGAGCAGTACTTC.

This sequence joins TRBV12-5 and TRBJ1-2; D is undetermined. Trimming removed 2 bases at V and 0 bases at J, with 4 bases between. There are 13 residues in the CDR3. Germline lookup yields CDR1 LGHNT and CDR2 FRNRAP. The CDR3 nucleotides read TGTGCTAGTGGTTTGAAGACTAACTATGGCTACACCTTC. Protein product: CASGLKTNYGYTF.

This clone was seen once. The chain recombines TRBV25-1 with TRBJ2-2; D is ambiguous. Germline assignment: CDR1 MGHDK and CDR2 SYGVNS. This CDR3 has 16 amino acids. V was cut by 6 bases and J by 0 bases, with 14 bases left in between. CDR3 protein: CASSPDGTANTGELFF. For the CDR3, the DNA is TGTGCCAGCAGCCCTGATGGAACAGCGAACACCGGGGAGCTGTTTTTT. The whole variable domain, filled in from reference TRBV25-1 and TRBJ2-2, reads EADIYQTPRYLVIGTGKKITLECSQTMGHDKMYWYQQDPGMELHLIHYSYGVNSTEKGDLSSESTVSRIRTEHFPLTLESARPSHTSQYLCASSPDGTANTGELFFGEGSRLTVL.

This clone was observed a handful of times. This sequence joins TRBV11-1 and TRBJ2-7; tentative D call: TRBD1 (6 bases). The V and J ends lost 5 bases and 5 bases respectively, with 13 bases between them. CDR3 length: 13 residues. CDR1 and CDR2 (germline): SGHAT, FQDESV (reference sequence). CDR3 in DNA: TGTGCCAGCAGCGAACAGGGTCTCAACGAGCAGTACTTC. It translates to CASSEQGLNEQYF.

The chain combines TRBV29-1 with TRBJ2-3; D possibly uses TRBD1 or TRBD2 (5 bases each). The V end lost 2 bases, the J end lost 0 bases, and 9 bases lay between the germline ends. Germline V gives CDR1 SQVTM, CDR2 ANQGSEA. This CDR3 region has 14 residues. The CDR3 is CSVEPGRSTDTQYF. CDR3 DNA: TGCAGCGTTGAACCGGGGCGGAGCACAGATACGCAGTATTTT.

The table lists this clone with a few counts. The V gene is TRBV27, the J gene TRBJ1-1; possible D gene TRBD1, 6 bases. From germline, CDR1 is MNHEY and CDR2 SMNVEV (reference sequence). This CDR3 has 11 residues. With 10 bases removed from V and 4 bases from J, the gap between germline ends came to 10 bases. The CDR3, as DNA: TGTGCCAAGGGGGACGGCACTGAAGCTTTCTTT. Its translation: CAKGDGTEAFF.

This clone turned up a few times. The chain employs TRBV19 and TRBJ1-6; 7 bases agree with TRBD1. There are 13 residues in the CDR3. Germline CDR1 LNHDA, CDR2 SQIVND (reference sequence). V lost 3 bases to trimming and J lost 12 bases; unmatched junction nucleotides: 5. CDR3 sequence reads: CASSIGTGEPLHF. CDR3 sequence (DNA): TGTGCCAGTAGTATTGGAACAGGGGAACCCCTCCACTTT.

The chain couples TRBV5-4 to TRBJ2-1, with TRBD2 matching 12 bases. V gave up 0 bases and J gave up 10 bases; unmatched junction bases: 8. Germline CDR1 and CDR2: SGHNT and YYREEE (reference sequence). The CDR3 is made up of 16 amino acids. CDR3 DNA sequence: TGTGCCAGCAGCTTGGTTCTAGCGGGGGGGCCCCAGGAGCAGTTCTTC. Its protein product is CASSLVLAGGPQEQFF.

CDR3 region: CASSLYEQYF. In DNA, the CDR3 is TGTGCCAGCAGCTTATACGAGCAGTACTTC. This chain uses TRBV7-3 with TRBJ2-7; D is unclear. V dropped 2 bases and J dropped 4 bases, with 0 bases sitting between them. CDR1 and CDR2 (germline): SGHTA, FQGTGA. This CDR3 has 10 amino acids.

The chain carries TRBV30 and TRBJ1-2; TRBD1 is a possible D gene (5 bases). V was clipped by 1 base and J by 3 bases, with 18 bases between them. Germline CDR1 and CDR2: GTSNPN and SVGIG (reference sequence). The CDR3 is 16 residues long. CDR3 in DNA: TGTGCCTGGAGTGCCCCGGGACTTTCCCCGCACTATGGCTACACCTTC. Its protein product is CAWSAPGLSPHYGYTF.

The J gene is TRBJ2-3, the V gene TRBV6-5; TRBD1 might be the D (6 bases). The length of the CDR3 is 12 residues. The germline V and J ends were trimmed by 6 bases and 8 bases, with 12 bases remaining between them. Germline CDR1 reads MNHEY; CDR2 reads SVGAGI. For the CDR3, the DNA is TGTGCCAGCAGCAGTACACAGGGTACGCAGTATTTT. Protein: CASSSTQGTQYF.

This clone was recorded once. This chain uses TRBV9 with TRBJ1-5, with 8 positions matching TRBD1. The CDR3 covers 15 residues. Per germline, CDR1 SGDLS and CDR2 YYNGEE. The junction had 10 bases not matched to a gene; V was cut back by 4 bases and J by 7 bases. The CDR3 here is CASSKTGEVWQPQHF. In nucleotides, the CDR3 is TGTGCCAGCAGCAAGACAGGGGAAGTATGGCAGCCCCAGCATTTT.

The V call is TRBV30, the J call TRBJ1-5; 7 bases fit TRBD1. This CDR3 spans 13 amino acids. Trimming cost V 4 bases and J 3 bases; bases outside gene matches: 3. Germline CDR1 GTSNPN, CDR2 SVGIG (reference sequence). The CDR3 region has the DNA TGTGCCTGGACAGGGGGAAACAATCAGCCCCAGCATTTT. Translating it yields CAWTGGNNQPQHF.

The table lists this clone with a count of one. As DNA, the CDR3 is TGTGCCAGCAGCCCCAGTGGCAGGAGTAACTATGGCTACACCTTC. This gives the protein CASSPSGRSNYGYTF. The chain has TRBV27 and TRBJ1-2; D is undetermined. CDR1 and CDR2 from the germline V gene are MNHEY and SMNVEV (reference sequence). The length of the CDR3 is 15 residues. V was trimmed by 6 bases and J by 1 base, leaving 15 bases between them.

The V call is TRBV29-1, the J call TRBJ2-7, with D possibly matching TRBD1 (5 bases). Germline values: CDR1 SQVTM, CDR2 ANQGSEA. Trimming cost V 4 bases and J 4 bases, with 11 bases left between them. The CDR3 sequence is 12 residues long. The CDR3 is CSVVRGLYEQYF. In nucleotides, the CDR3 is TGCAGCGTTGTAAGGGGTTTGTACGAGCAGTACTTC.

The gene calls are TRBV7-6 and TRBJ2-5, with TRBD2 matching 8 bases. After removal of 3 bases from V and 5 bases from J, the junction contained 8 bases not matched to a gene. The CDR3 loop spans 15 amino acids. Per the germline V gene, CDR1 is SGHVS and CDR2 is FNYEAQ. The CDR3 protein is CASSFRGGRLETQYF. The CDR3 nucleotides read TGTGCCAGCAGCTTTCGGGGGGGGCGCTTGGAGACCCAGTACTTC. The full variable domain, in which reference TRBV7-6 and TRBJ2-5 provide the parts outside the CDR3, is GAGVSQSPRYKVTKRGQDVALRCDPISGHVSLYWYRQALGQGPEFLTYFNYEAQQDKSGLPNDRFSAERPEGSISTLTIQRTEQRDSAMYRCASSFRGGRLETQYFGPGTRLLVL.

The chain couples TRBV7-2 to TRBJ1-1, with D perhaps matching TRBD1 (6 bases). Germline-derived CDR1 and CDR2 are SGHTA and FQGNSA. The V gene lost 3 bases and the J gene lost 1 base, with 12 bases spanning the gap. The CDR3 has 15 amino acids. In DNA, the CDR3 is TGTGCCAGCAGCTTGCGGGCAGGGGAGAACACTGAAGCTTTCTTT. Protein sequence: CASSLRAGENTEAFF.

DNA for the CDR3: TGCGCCAGCAGCCAAGTGGGACAGGGGTACGATGAAGCTTTCTTT. Translated, it gives CASSQVGQGYDEAFF. This sequence joins TRBV4-3 and TRBJ1-1; TRBD1 agrees at 10 bases. Germline V gives CDR1 LGHNA, CDR2 YSLEER. CDR3 length: 15 amino acids. J lost 7 bases, V lost 1 base, and 6 bases had no gene match.

The chain recombines TRBV7-9 with TRBJ2-1; TRBD1 matches at 10 bases. This CDR3 spans 15 amino acids. Germline loops: CDR1 SEHNR, CDR2 FQNEAQ (reference sequence). V lost 5 bases, J lost 10 bases, and 11 bases stayed unmatched. The CDR3, as DNA: TGTGCCAGCAGCACGGGACAGGGGCCTCGATCGGAGCAGTTCTTC. It encodes CASSTGQGPRSEQFF.

J is TRBJ2-7 and V is TRBV23-1; D is unclear. TRBV23-1 is classed as an ORF, of uncertain function. This CDR3 region has 11 residues. The V end was cut by 7 bases, the J end by 3 bases, with 7 bases between. CDR3 sequence reads: CASKLHYEQYF. In DNA, the CDR3 is TGCGCCAGCAAACTCCACTACGAGCAGTACTTC.

This clone was seen a few times. The chain links TRBV4-3 to TRBJ1-3; possible D gene TRBD1, 6 bases. V was clipped by 2 bases and J by 7 bases, with 9 bases between them. The CDR3 loop spans 13 amino acids. Germline CDR1 reads LGHNA; CDR2 reads YSLEER. Here the CDR3 DNA reads TGCGCCAGCAGCCAAACAGGGATGAACACCATATATTTT. Encoded protein: CASSQTGMNTIYF.

The genes are TRBV5-6 and TRBJ1-1, with D possibly matching TRBD1 (5 bases). CDR1 and CDR2 from the germline V gene are SGHDT and YYEEEE. The CDR3 loop spans 16 amino acids. V was pared by 3 bases and J by 5 bases, with 20 bases between. This CDR3 is CASSSTASRAGTEAFF. The CDR3 DNA reads TGTGCCAGCAGCTCTACAGCTTCCAGGGCAGGGACTGAAGCTTTCTTT. Using reference TRBV5-6 and TRBJ1-1 for the parts outside the CDR3, the full variable domain is DAGVTQSPTHLIKTRGQQVTLRCSPKSGHDTVSWYQQALGQGPQFIFQYYEEEERQRGNFPDRFSGHQFPNYSSELNVNALLLGDSALYLCASSSTASRAGTEAFFGQGTRLTVV.

The chain combines TRBV14 with TRBJ2-1; perhaps TRBD2 as D (5 bases). Germline CDR1 is SGHDN and CDR2 is FVKESK. Trimming left V 3 bases short and J 5 bases short, with 14 bases between. The CDR3 runs to 15 residues. The CDR3 is CASSQWRATNNEQFF. In nucleotides, the CDR3 is TGTGCCAGCAGCCAGTGGCGGGCAACAAACAATGAGCAGTTCTTC.

CDR3 coding DNA: TGCAGCGTTGAACGCCGTGGGGCTGTCACTGAAGCTTTCTTT. Its translation: CSVERRGAVTEAFF. The V call is TRBV29-1, the J call TRBJ1-1, with D possibly matching TRBD1 (5 bases). The germline gives CDR1 SQVTM, CDR2 ANQGSEA. CDR3 size: 14 residues. With 2 bases removed from V and 4 bases from J, the gap between germline ends came to 14 bases.

This chain uses TRBV4-3 with TRBJ1-2; no definite D call. Germline lookup yields CDR1 LGHNA and CDR2 YSLEER. The CDR3 contains 14 residues. The ends were cut back, 4 bases at V and 5 bases at J, with 14 bases in the middle. CDR3 residues: CASSPEDPSYGYTF. CDR3 in DNA: TGCGCCAGCAGCCCCGAAGACCCTTCGTATGGCTACACCTTC.

The chain combines TRBV29-1 with TRBJ1-1; D uncertain. CDR1 is SQVTM and CDR2 is ANQGSEA in the germline V gene. The CDR3 runs to 12 residues. V lost 2 bases and J 8 bases, leaving 12 bases between the germline ends. The CDR3: CSVEHSPGEAFF. The CDR3 DNA reads TGCAGCGTTGAACACAGTCCGGGGGAAGCTTTCTTT.